What follows are 27 T cell receptor beta chains derived from one specimen sequenced in a study of cytomegalovirus exposure and HLA in healthy donors. The PCR contained 60 Vbeta and 13 Jbeta primers. The data were produced by immunoSEQ multiplex PCR, yet TCRdb's version contains in-frame clones alone and is incomplete. The sample carries about 200,000 clones, almost 80% recorded once. Sample: PBMCs. Receptors were obtained from a male donor in good health and CMV-seronegative.

The V and J genes are TRBV2 and TRBJ2-5; tentatively, D is TRBD1 (5 bases). V lost 0 bases and J lost 1, with 9 bases in between. The CDR3 totals 15 residues. Germline V gene lookup returns CDR1 SNHLY and CDR2 FYNNEI. Here the CDR3 DNA reads TGTGCCAGCAGTGAAGCCAGGGCCCCCCAAGAGACCCAGTACTTC. Amino acids: CASSEARAPQETQYF.

In nucleotides, the CDR3 is TGTGCCACCAAAGAGGGGGAGGGGCTTTCACCCCTCCACTTT. This gives the protein CATKEGEGLSPLHF. V is TRBV2 and J is TRBJ1-6; D perhaps matches TRBD1 (6 bases). Germline V gene sequence: CDR1 SNHLY, CDR2 FYNNEI. V lost 10 bases, J lost 9 bases, and 19 bases lay in between. The CDR3 is 14 residues long.

The chain has TRBV28 and TRBJ2-5, with 7 bases lining up with TRBD1. Matching the DNA end better, TRBJ2-7 makes the J call doubtful. Germline V gives CDR1 MDHEN, CDR2 SYDVKM. This CDR3 is 15 amino acids long. The CDR3 DNA is TGTGCCAGCAGCCCGCCAGGGGGTGGGGCCTACGAGCAGTACTTC. Amino acid sequence: CASSPPGGGAYEQYF.

The chain links TRBV13 to TRBJ1-4; 12 bases align to TRBD1. Trimming at V came to 1 base and at J to 4 bases, leaving 4 bases not matched to a gene. CDR3 size: 17 residues. Germline loops: CDR1 PRHDT, CDR2 FYEKMQ (reference sequence). The CDR3 loop is CASSLAGQGARNEKLFF. The CDR3, as DNA: TGTGCCAGCAGCTTAGCGGGACAGGGGGCACGTAATGAAAAACTGTTTTTT.

This clone has a single count. The chain has TRBV7-9 and TRBJ2-7; perhaps TRBD1 as D (5 bases). Trimming took 4 bases from V and 4 from J, leaving 5 bases between them. Per the germline V gene, CDR1 is SEHNR and CDR2 is FQNEAQ (reference sequence). The CDR3 contains 11 residues. In DNA, the CDR3 is TGTGCCAGCAGCTACAGGTACGAGCAGTACTTC. Amino acids: CASSYRYEQYF. Full variable domain (rest looked up from reference TRBV7-9 and TRBJ2-7): DTGVSQNPRHKITKRGQNVTFRCDPISEHNRLYWYRQTLGQGPEFLTYFQNEAQLEKSRLLSDRFSAERPKGSFSTLEIQRTEQGDSAMYLCASSYRYEQYFGPGTRLTVT.

The V gene is TRBV27, the J gene TRBJ2-2; 15 bases agree with TRBD2. CDR1 and CDR2 (germline): MNHEY, SMNVEV (reference sequence). Unmatched junction bases numbered 4, after V lost 11 bases and J lost 6 bases. This CDR3 has 14 amino acids. The CDR3 DNA follows: TGTGCCGGGAGGACTAGCGGGAGGGCCGGGGAGCTGTTTTTT. Encoded protein: CAGRTSGRAGELFF.

The chain uses TRBV9 and TRBJ2-1; TRBD2 aligns across 8 bases. The ends lost 4 bases at V and 5 bases at J; junction bases unmatched: 11. This CDR3 has 16 residues. Per the germline V gene, CDR1 is SGDLS and CDR2 is YYNGEE. The CDR3 coding sequence is TGTGCCAGCAGCTCGGGGGGGCTAGCGGCTAACAATGAGCAGTTCTTC. Protein: CASSSGGLAANNEQFF.

The chain combines TRBV7-9 with TRBJ1-1; 7 bases fit TRBD1. The CDR3 totals 16 residues. CDR1 is SEHNR and CDR2 is FQNEAQ in the germline V gene (reference sequence). Trimming removed 5 bases from V and 5 bases from J; junction bases left unmatched: 14. CDR3 region: CASSPPDRMSRTEAFF. CDR3 bases: TGTGCCAGCAGCCCTCCGGACAGGATGAGTAGGACTGAAGCTTTCTTT.

The V gene is TRBV11-1, the J gene TRBJ1-2, with D perhaps TRBD1 (6 bases). The CDR3 loop spans 15 amino acids. Deletions cut 5 bases from V and 4 bases from J, with 17 bases between. The germline gives CDR1 SGHAT, CDR2 FQDESV (reference sequence). The DNA of the CDR3 is TGTGCCAGCAGCCCCTTTCGGACAGCGATCTATGGCTACACCTTC. Its translation is CASSPFRTAIYGYTF. Looking up the rest from reference TRBV11-1 and TRBJ1-2 gives the full variable domain: EAEVAQSPRYKITEKSQAVAFWCDPISGHATLYWYRQILGQGPELLVQFQDESVVDDSQLPKDRFSAERLKGVDSTLKIQPAELGDSAMYLCASSPFRTAIYGYTFGSGTRLTVV.

The chain couples TRBV2 to TRBJ2-3, with 9 bases lining up with TRBD2. Trimming removed 6 bases from V and 4 bases from J; junction bases left unmatched: 5. Germline V CDR1 and CDR2: SNHLY, FYNNEI. The length of the CDR3 is 14 residues. The CDR3 DNA is TGTGCCAGCAGCCTAGCGGGACGGTCAGATACGCAGTATTTT. Its protein is CASSLAGRSDTQYF. Looking up the rest from reference TRBV2 and TRBJ2-3 gives the full variable domain: EPEVTQTPSHQVTQMGQEVILRCVPISNHLYFYWYRQILGQKVEFLVSFYNNEISEKSEIFDDQFSVERPDGSNFTLKIRSTKLEDSAMYFCASSLAGRSDTQYFGPGTRLTVL.

This clone was detected a few times. The CDR3 DNA is TGTGCCAGCAGTGTACTAGCGCCGAGGGGAGAGCAGTACTTC. Translating gives CASSVLAPRGEQYF. V is TRBV27 and J is TRBJ2-7, with TRBD2 identical over 7 bases. This CDR3 is 14 amino acids long. Germline-derived CDR1 and CDR2 are MNHEY and SMNVEV (reference sequence). V lost 5 bases, J lost 7 bases, and 11 bases stayed unmatched.

The chain links TRBV11-3 to TRBJ1-1, with D possibly being TRBD1 (6 bases). Germline V gene sequence: CDR1 SGHNT, CDR2 YENEEA. Deletions cut 6 bases from V and 3 bases from J, with 11 bases between. The CDR3 loop spans 13 amino acids. The CDR3 here is CASRRAGDTEAFF. The CDR3 DNA reads TGTGCCAGCAGAAGGGCAGGGGACACTGAAGCTTTCTTT.

This chain connects TRBV9 to TRBJ1-2; TRBD1 is a possible D gene (5 bases). The length of the CDR3 is 16 residues. Germline-derived CDR1 and CDR2 are SGDLS and YYNGEE. The germline V and J ends were trimmed by 2 bases and 8 bases, with 22 bases remaining between them. The CDR3 nucleotides read TGTGCCAGCAGCGTGGGGGGGGGAGTCAGTGGAGGAGGCTACACCTTC. Its translation is CASSVGGGVSGGGYTF.

This clone was recorded a few times. V is TRBV6-5 and J is TRBJ1-1; D gene unclear. Germline V gene lookup returns CDR1 MNHEY and CDR2 SVGAGI. The CDR3 has 14 residues. Trimming stripped 5 bases from V and 6 bases from J, with 16 bases between. The CDR3 region is CASSTGWTRAEAFF. CDR3 sequence (DNA): TGTGCCAGCAGTACCGGGTGGACTAGGGCTGAAGCTTTCTTT.

The chain has TRBV2 and TRBJ2-1; TRBD2 matches 9 bases. Unmatched junction bases numbered 6, after V lost 6 bases and J lost 3 bases. Looked up from germline, CDR1 is SNHLY and CDR2 is FYNNEI. The CDR3 runs to 15 residues. The CDR3 loop reads CASRPRTSVYNEQFF. In DNA form, the CDR3 reads TGTGCCAGCAGACCCCGGACTAGCGTCTACAATGAGCAGTTCTTC.

The chain has TRBV11-2 and TRBJ2-3; D possibly corresponds to TRBD1 (7 bases). The CDR3 has 13 residues. Trimming removed 8 bases at V and 8 bases at J, with 17 bases between. CDR1 SGHAT and CDR2 FQNNGV come from the germline V gene. CDR3: CASYGQGGPTQYF. CDR3 nucleotide sequence: TGTGCCAGCTACGGGCAGGGGGGACCTACGCAGTATTTT.

This chain uses TRBV27 with TRBJ2-1; TRBD2 matches at 8 bases. With 5 bases clipped from V and 2 bases from J, the junction kept 11 bases outside the gene matches. This CDR3 has 17 amino acids. Germline V lookup: CDR1 MNHEY, CDR2 SMNVEV (reference sequence). Written as DNA, the CDR3 is TGTGCCAGCAGTCTCCAGGTGGGGACTAGGCCCTACAATGAGCAGTTCTTC. Translation gives CASSLQVGTRPYNEQFF.

The genes are TRBV6-6 and TRBJ1-2; tentatively, D is TRBD1 (5 bases). The V gene's germline CDR1 is MNHNY and CDR2 SVGAGI (reference sequence). This CDR3 comprises 14 residues. The germline V and J ends were trimmed by 7 bases and 7 bases, with 19 bases remaining between them. CDR3 coding DNA: TGTGCCAGCATAAGGCGGGGGGGGGAAGGTGGCTACACCTTC. The encoded protein is CASIRRGGEGGYTF.

The genes are TRBV7-6 and TRBJ2-3; D gene unclear. The CDR3 consists of 15 residues. V was trimmed by 2 bases and J by 1 base, leaving 10 bases between them. Looked up from germline, CDR1 is SGHVS and CDR2 is FNYEAQ. CDR3 nucleotides: TGTGCCAGCAGCTTAAACTCCCCGGGCACAGATACGCAGTATTTT. Translation: CASSLNSPGTDTQYF.

The V gene is TRBV28, the J gene TRBJ2-2; tentative D call: TRBD2 (5 bases). Germline lookup yields CDR1 MDHEN and CDR2 SYDVKM. The CDR3 is 15 amino acids. V shed 7 bases and J shed 6 bases, with 18 bases lying between them. This CDR3 reads CASTQDSGWAGELFF. CDR3 coding DNA: TGTGCCAGCACCCAGGATTCGGGGTGGGCCGGGGAGCTGTTTTTT. Full variable domain (rest looked up from reference TRBV28 and TRBJ2-2): DVKVTQSSRYLVKRTGEKVFLECVQDMDHENMFWYRQDPGLGLRLIYFSYDVKMKEKGDIPEGYSVSREKKERFSLILESASTNQTSMYLCASTQDSGWAGELFFGEGSRLTVL.

The chain joins TRBV30 to TRBJ1-4; possible D gene TRBD1, 5 bases. CDR3 size: 14 residues. V was pared by 2 bases and J by 5 bases, with 12 bases between. Germline CDR1 GTSNPN, CDR2 SVGIG (reference sequence). CDR3 bases: TGTGCCTGGAGTAGAACAGGTGGGAATGAAAAACTGTTTTTT. It specifies CAWSRTGGNEKLFF.

This clone was detected only once. This chain joins TRBV29-1 and TRBJ1-1; D is unresolved. The germline V and J ends were trimmed by 4 bases and 4 bases, with 13 bases remaining between them. CDR3 size: 13 residues. Germline-derived CDR1 and CDR2 are SQVTM and ANQGSEA. CDR3 sequence: CSVVNPRGTEAFF. The CDR3 DNA sequence: TGCAGCGTTGTTAACCCCCGGGGCACTGAAGCTTTCTTT.

This clone was observed once. The chain employs TRBV19 and TRBJ2-7, with TRBD1 matching 7 bases. V lost 3 bases and J lost 6; bases outside the gene matches: 8. The germline gives CDR1 LNHDA, CDR2 SQIVND (reference sequence). CDR3 size: 14 residues. Here the CDR3 reads CASSIDRDGGEQYF. DNA for the CDR3: TGTGCCAGTAGTATTGACAGGGATGGGGGCGAGCAGTACTTC.

This sequence joins TRBV27 and TRBJ2-3; 7 bases are shared with TRBD2. Germline CDR1 is MNHEY and CDR2 is SMNVEV (reference sequence). The V segment lost 0 bases and the J segment 6 bases; nucleotides outside the gene matches: 3. There are 14 residues in the CDR3. The CDR3 DNA reads as TGTGCCAGCAGTTTATCGTGGGGAGGGGATACGCAGTATTTT. Protein: CASSLSWGGDTQYF.

This clone was seen once. The chain recombines TRBV27 with TRBJ2-7, with a tentative D call TRBD2 (6 bases). CDR3 length equals 15 residues. V shed 0 bases and J shed 4 bases, with 13 bases lying between them. Germline V gives CDR1 MNHEY, CDR2 SMNVEV (reference sequence). CDR3 in DNA: TGTGCCAGCAGTTTATCAGGCGGGGTAGCTTACGAGCAGTACTTC. It encodes CASSLSGGVAYEQYF.

This sequence joins TRBV2 and TRBJ2-3; D perhaps matches TRBD2 (6 bases). The CDR3 consists of 13 residues. V gave up 2 bases and J gave up 10 bases, with 13 bases separating them. Germline values: CDR1 SNHLY, CDR2 FYNNEI. CDR3 amino acids: CASSETLLAPQYF. CDR3 DNA sequence: TGTGCCAGCAGTGAAACTCTCCTAGCGCCGCAGTATTTT.

The chain has TRBV5-4 and TRBJ2-1, with 8 bases identical to TRBD2. With V trimmed by 2 bases and J by 5 bases, 9 bases remained unmatched. Germline V gene data show CDR1 as SGHNT and CDR2 as YYREEE (reference sequence). CDR3 length equals 16 residues. CDR3 DNA sequence: TGTGCCAGCAGCTTAGCTCTAGCGGGTACCGACAATGAGCAGTTCTTC. The encoded protein is CASSLALAGTDNEQFF.